A single sample is the source of the 25 T cell receptor beta chains below, sequenced in a study of a mutant IDH1 vaccine in newly diagnosed glioma. These receptors have no identified antigens. Time point of the sample: week 35, safety follow-up. Topical imiquimod was applied with each vaccine dose, which held 300 ug of mutant IDH1 20-mer peptide. TCRdb keeps only in-frame clones here, not all; method: immunoSEQ multiplex PCR. Of tens of thousands of clones detected, approximately 80% appear once; the ten largest clones hold 12%. The sample was PBMCs, taken from a glioma patient whose treatment included an IDH1 peptide vaccine. Source of these receptors: a man between 35 and 55 years old with glioma.

The V call is TRBV9, the J call TRBJ2-5, with D possibly being TRBD2 (5 bases). Trimming took 1 base from V and 2 from J, leaving 9 bases between them. CDR1 and CDR2 (germline): SGDLS, YYNGEE. The CDR3 totals 14 residues. The CDR3 sequence: CASSVCRGQETQYF. For the CDR3, the DNA is TGTGCCAGCAGCGTATGTCGGGGACAAGAGACCCAGTACTTC.

This chain links TRBV19 with TRBJ1-5; 8 bases align to TRBD1. The CDR3 runs to 16 residues. The germline V gene encodes CDR1 LNHDA and CDR2 SQIVND (reference sequence). The V segment lost 1 base and the J segment 2 bases; nucleotides outside the gene matches: 4. The DNA of the CDR3 is TGTGCCAGTAGTATAGGGACAGGGAGAGGCAATCAGCCCCAGCATTTT. Protein: CASSIGTGRGNQPQHF.

The CDR3 here is CASSSGPNTEAFF. Here the CDR3 DNA reads TGTGCCAGCAGTTCGGGACCGAACACTGAAGCTTTCTTT. The chain has TRBV6-6 and TRBJ1-1; weak D call: TRBD1 (5 bases). CDR1 MNHNY and CDR2 SVGAGI come from the germline V gene (reference sequence). The CDR3 contains 13 residues. V gave up 4 bases and J gave up 1 base, with 7 bases separating them.

The gene calls are TRBV27 and TRBJ2-7; TRBD1 or TRBD2 may be the D gene (5 bases each). The V end was cut by 3 bases, the J end by 3 bases, with 12 bases between. Germline values: CDR1 MNHEY, CDR2 SMNVEV (reference sequence). The CDR3 has 14 residues. This CDR3 is CASSLWQGDYEQYF. In nucleotides, the CDR3 is TGTGCCAGCAGTTTGTGGCAGGGAGACTACGAGCAGTACTTC.

This clone was seen only a few times. The V call is TRBV5-6, the J call TRBJ1-2; 8 positions agree with TRBD1. The CDR3 has 12 amino acids. CDR1 SGHDT and CDR2 YYEEEE come from the germline V gene. V gave up 6 bases and J gave up 7 bases; unmatched junction bases: 5. CDR3 nucleotides: TGTGCCAGCATAAAGACAGGGGTTGGCTACACCTTC. Its translation: CASIKTGVGYTF.

The V and J genes are TRBV7-6 and TRBJ1-2; D is unresolved. Per the germline V gene, CDR1 is SGHVS and CDR2 is FNYEAQ. The V end lost 1 base, the J end lost 5 bases, and 11 bases lay between the germline ends. The CDR3 sequence is 14 residues long. The CDR3 nucleotides are TGTGCCAGCAGCTTAGATGTAGGACGATATGGCTACACCTTC. It yields the protein CASSLDVGRYGYTF.

The chain is built from TRBV6-1 and TRBJ1-3, with 7 bases fitting TRBD1. The CDR3 is 14 amino acids. Per the germline V gene, CDR1 is MNHNS and CDR2 is SASEGT. V lost 4 bases, J lost 3 bases, and 3 bases stayed unmatched. The CDR3 spells CASSATGFGNTIYF. In DNA, the CDR3 is TGTGCCAGCAGTGCGACAGGGTTTGGAAACACCATATATTTT.

The rearrangement links TRBV6-6 to TRBJ1-3; the match to TRBD1 covers 7 bases. Germline assignment: CDR1 MNHNY and CDR2 SVGAGI (reference sequence). CDR3 length equals 14 residues. Trimming removed 11 bases from V and 3 bases from J; junction bases left unmatched: 10. CDR3 loop: CAVIQGLNGNTIYF. The CDR3 nucleotides are TGTGCCGTTATACAGGGGCTTAATGGAAACACCATATATTTT.

This sequence joins TRBV5-1 and TRBJ1-2; D gene unclear. V lost 2 bases and J 6 bases, leaving 17 bases between the germline ends. There are 15 residues in the CDR3. Germline CDR1 SGHRS, CDR2 YFSETQ. Written as DNA, the CDR3 is TGCGCCAGCAGCTTTTTAGGTGCGGTGGGGAATGGCTACACCTTC. It translates to CASSFLGAVGNGYTF.

The genes are TRBV7-9 and TRBJ2-3; TRBD2 matches at 8 bases. V trimming: 3 bases; J trimming: 7 bases; junction bases outside the gene matches: 9. Germline V gene lookup returns CDR1 SEHNR and CDR2 FQNEAQ (reference sequence). The CDR3 sequence is 15 residues long. The CDR3 bases are TGTGCCAGCAGCTTGTCAAGCGGGAGCCCGAATACGCAGTATTTT. It encodes CASSLSSGSPNTQYF.

The chain has TRBV28 and TRBJ2-5; D is possibly TRBD1 (5 bases). The CDR3 contains 14 residues. Between the trimmed V and J ends, which lost 2 bases and 5 bases, there was a span of 12 bases. Germline CDR1 MDHEN, CDR2 SYDVKM. CDR3 region: CASSLRAGWETQYF. In nucleotides, the CDR3 is TGTGCCAGCAGTTTACGAGCAGGGTGGGAGACCCAGTACTTC.

The gene calls are TRBV11-2 and TRBJ1-4; unclear D gene. Germline V gene lookup returns CDR1 SGHAT and CDR2 FQNNGV. This CDR3 has 13 residues. V was clipped by 0 bases and J by 6 bases, with 5 bases between them. The CDR3, as DNA: TGTGCCAGCAGCTTAGAGAGATATGAAAAACTGTTTTTT. Translating it yields CASSLERYEKLFF.

This chain links TRBV29-1 with TRBJ2-7; 7 bases match TRBD1. The CDR3 spans 13 residues. V shed 6 bases, J shed 3 bases, and the junction held 8 bases outside the gene matches. The V gene's germline CDR1 is SQVTM and CDR2 ANQGSEA. The CDR3 nucleotides are TGCAGCGTGCCTAGGGACAGTCACTACGAGCAGTACTTC. It encodes CSVPRDSHYEQYF.

This clone came up a few times. The chain recombines TRBV25-1 with TRBJ1-1, with D possibly being TRBD1 (6 bases). Trimming removed 3 bases from V and 11 bases from J, with 10 bases in between. The CDR3 sequence is 11 residues long. Germline V CDR1 and CDR2: MGHDK, SYGVNS. CDR3 nucleotide sequence: TGTGCCAGCAGTGATACAGGGTCGGCTTTCTTT. Amino acids: CASSDTGSAFF.

This chain uses TRBV7-2 with TRBJ1-1, with D possibly TRBD1 on 5 matching bases. Germline V gene sequence: CDR1 SGHTA, CDR2 FQGNSA. CDR3 length: 14 residues. V lost 1 base and J 7 bases, leaving 13 bases between the germline ends. CDR3 bases: TGTGCCAGCAGCTTAGGGGGGAGTGTCAGTGAAGCTTTCTTT. Translating it yields CASSLGGSVSEAFF.

The chain has TRBV14 and TRBJ2-1, with TRBD2 matching over 11 bases. Germline lookup yields CDR1 SGHDN and CDR2 FVKESK. This CDR3 comprises 16 residues. After removal of 4 bases from V and 9 bases from J, the junction contained 11 bases not matched to a gene. CDR3 nucleotides: TGTGCCAGCAGCCCTAACTGGCTAGCGGGAGGAGGTGAGCAGTTCTTC. Protein product: CASSPNWLAGGGEQFF.

V and J are TRBV7-8 and TRBJ2-3; D gene uncertain. V shed 2 bases and J shed 1 base, with 13 bases lying between them. The germline CDR1 and CDR2 sequences are SGHVS and FQNEAQ. The CDR3 loop spans 16 amino acids. CDR3 sequence reads: CASSLLDRKGTDTQYF. In DNA, the CDR3 is TGTGCCAGCAGCTTATTAGATCGTAAGGGCACAGATACGCAGTATTTT. The variable domain in full, with the rest retrieved from reference TRBV7-8 and TRBJ2-3, is GAGVSQSPRYKVAKRGQDVALRCDPISGHVSLFWYQQALGQGPEFLTYFQNEAQLDKSGLPSDRFFAERPEGSVSTLKIQRTQQEDSAVYLCASSLLDRKGTDTQYFGPGTRLTVL.

A few counts support this clone. This chain connects TRBV19 to TRBJ1-1; the D gene is possibly TRBD1 (5 bases). The CDR3 totals 13 residues. Per the germline V gene, CDR1 is LNHDA and CDR2 is SQIVND (reference sequence). The V end lost 7 bases, the J end lost 6 bases, and 15 bases lay between the germline ends. The CDR3 is CASNVFGAAEAFF. In DNA, the CDR3 is TGTGCCAGTAATGTTTTCGGGGCCGCTGAAGCTTTCTTT. The full variable domain, completed using reference TRBV19 and TRBJ1-1, is DGGITQSPKYLFRKEGQNVTLSCEQNLNHDAMYWYRQDPGQGLRLIYYSQIVNDFQKGDIAEGYSVSREKKESFPLTVTSAQKNPTAFYLCASNVFGAAEAFFGQGTRLTVV.

This chain connects TRBV6-6 to TRBJ2-3; D is ambiguous. This CDR3 is built from 14 residues. Trimming left V 7 bases short and J 3 bases short, with 14 bases between. Germline values: CDR1 MNHNY, CDR2 SVGAGI (reference sequence). The CDR3 region is CASILPGITDTQYF. CDR3 nucleotide sequence: TGTGCCAGCATCCTCCCGGGTATTACAGATACGCAGTATTTT.

The chain carries TRBV7-2 and TRBJ1-1; D gene ambiguous. CDR3 length: 14 amino acids. V was clipped by 4 bases and J by 0 bases, with 9 bases between them. Per the germline V gene, CDR1 is SGHTA and CDR2 is FQGNSA. The CDR3 region has the DNA TGTGCCAGCAGCTACGGGCTAATGAACACTGAAGCTTTCTTT. It translates to CASSYGLMNTEAFF.

This clone was picked up many times. The V gene is TRBV30, the J gene TRBJ1-1; TRBD1 is a possible D gene (5 bases). The V and J ends lost 0 bases and 1 base respectively, with 12 bases between them. This CDR3 region has 15 residues. Germline V CDR1 and CDR2: GTSNPN, SVGIG (reference sequence). The CDR3 DNA reads TGTGCCTGGAGTGTCAAAGGGGCGAGGAACACTGAAGCTTTCTTT. It encodes CAWSVKGARNTEAFF.

V usage is TRBV19 and J usage is TRBJ2-7; D not resolved. The CDR3 totals 15 residues. The V end was cut by 5 bases, the J end by 1 base, with 15 bases between. Germline V gene sequence: CDR1 LNHDA, CDR2 SQIVND (reference sequence). The CDR3 spells CASSVTVPLSYEQYV. CDR3 bases: TGTGCCAGTAGTGTCACAGTACCCCTATCCTACGAGCAGTACGTC.

In DNA, the CDR3 is TGTGCCAGCAGCTTAAACACTCTAGCCAAAAACATTCAGTACTTC. This gives the protein CASSLNTLAKNIQYF. The chain uses TRBV7-2 and TRBJ2-4; no reliable D call. The CDR3 runs to 15 residues. Looked up from germline, CDR1 is SGHTA and CDR2 is FQGNSA. Trimming removed 2 bases from V and 0 bases from J, with 8 bases in between.

The chain recombines TRBV27 with TRBJ1-5; D is possibly TRBD1 (5 bases). Trimming removed 0 bases at V and 1 base at J, with 7 bases between. Germline V gives CDR1 MNHEY, CDR2 SMNVEV (reference sequence). The CDR3 sequence is 15 residues long. For the CDR3, the DNA is TGTGCCAGCAGTTTATCCCCAGGGAGCAATCAGCCCCAGCATTTT. It translates to CASSLSPGSNQPQHF.

V gene TRBV14 combines with J gene TRBJ2-2, with D perhaps TRBD1 (6 bases). Trimming shortened V by 6 bases and J by 5 bases, and 16 bases separated the two germline ends. The CDR3 is made up of 15 amino acids. Germline lookup yields CDR1 SGHDN and CDR2 FVKESK. CDR3 residues: CASSLRDIGTGELFF. CDR3 in DNA: TGTGCCAGCAGTCTACGGGACATCGGGACCGGGGAGCTGTTTTTT. The entire variable domain, with the rest obtained from reference TRBV14 and TRBJ2-2, is as follows: EAGVTQFPSHSVIEKGQTVTLRCDPISGHDNLYWYRRVMGKEIKFLLHFVKESKQDESGMPNNRFLAERTGGTYSTLKVQPAELEDSGVYFCASSLRDIGTGELFFGEGSRLTVL.